Following are 21 T cell receptor beta chains from one sample sequenced in a study of T-cell memory formation after mild COVID-19. TCRdb fed the 5' RACE reads into MiXCR, producing one record per CDR3 protein. The sample has roughly 450,000 distinct CDR3 sequences, 15% to 20% seen once. Sequencing input: PBMCs or a T cell subset sorted from them (not recorded which). The receptors were gathered from an adult woman who had mild COVID-19 (a few samples of this study predate the infection). Cell type and time point are not known.

In its sample, this clonotype was seen a few times. The genes are TRBV30 and TRBJ1-5, with D uncertain. This CDR3 has 15 residues. Trimming stripped 2 bases from V and 5 bases from J, with 16 bases between. Germline CDR1 is GTSNPN and CDR2 is SVGIG (reference sequence). CDR3 sequence (DNA): TGTGCCTGGAGTTCGGAGGAGATAGCACATCAGCCCCAGCATTTT. It codes for CAWSSEEIAHQPQHF.

This chain uses TRBV2 with TRBJ2-1, with 7 positions matching TRBD2. The CDR3 sequence is 13 residues long. Germline V CDR1 and CDR2: SNHLY, FYNNEI. The ends lost 7 bases at V and 9 bases at J; junction bases unmatched: 9. CDR3 sequence reads: CASNLGTTFEQFF. DNA of the CDR3: TGTGCCAGCAACCTAGGGACTACGTTTGAGCAGTTCTTC.

This clonotype turned up a few times. The rearrangement joins TRBV5-1 to TRBJ1-1; D is undetermined. The CDR3 loop spans 14 amino acids. Trimming removed 3 bases from V and 3 bases from J, with 12 bases in between. From germline, CDR1 is SGHRS and CDR2 YFSETQ. The CDR3 region has the DNA TGCGCCAGCAGCTCCCGCGTCGGGGACACTGAAGCTTTCTTT. This sequence encodes CASSSRVGDTEAFF.

This clonotype has more than one count but fewer than ten. This chain connects TRBV5-1 to TRBJ1-1; D is unclear. The germline V gene has CDR1 SGHRS and CDR2 YFSETQ. The CDR3 has 13 amino acids. Trimming pared 1 base from V and 5 bases from J, leaving 9 bases between. CDR3 in amino acids: CASSLIVGTEAFF. The DNA for the CDR3 is TGCGCCAGCAGCTTGATTGTTGGAACTGAAGCTTTCTTT.

The chain has TRBV7-9 and TRBJ2-6; 9 nucleotides align to TRBD1. The J segment lost 1 base and the V segment lost 4 bases, leaving 5 bases of the junction unmatched. There are 17 residues in the CDR3. Germline V gives CDR1 SEHNR, CDR2 FQNEAQ (reference sequence). CDR3 protein: CASSSGTGISGANVLTF. CDR3 nucleotides: TGTGCCAGCAGCTCCGGGACAGGGATTTCTGGGGCCAACGTCCTGACTTTC. Together with reference TRBV7-9 and TRBJ2-6, the CDR3 gives the full variable domain: DTGVSQNPRHKITKRGQNVTFRCDPISEHNRLYWYRQTLGQGPEFLTYFQNEAQLEKSRLLSDRFSAERPKGSFSTLEIQRTEQGDSAMYLCASSSGTGISGANVLTFGAGSRLTVL.

The chain joins TRBV20-1 to TRBJ2-6; a possible D gene is TRBD1 (7 bases). CDR1 and CDR2 from the germline V gene are DFQATT and SNEGSKA (reference sequence). Trimming left V 3 bases short and J 2 bases short, with 11 bases between. The length of the CDR3 is 15 residues. CDR3 sequence reads: CSASPGGPGANVLTF. The CDR3 nucleotides are TGCAGTGCTAGTCCAGGGGGGCCTGGGGCCAACGTCCTGACTTTC.

This clonotype has only a few counts. The rearrangement joins TRBV15 to TRBJ2-3; 13 bases map to TRBD2. Germline CDR1 reads LNHNV; CDR2 reads YYDKDF (reference sequence). V was pared by 3 bases and J by 2 bases, with 8 bases of the junction left unmatched. The CDR3 covers 18 residues. CDR3 sequence: CATSSGTSGILVTDTQYF. Written as DNA, the CDR3 is TGTGCCACCAGCAGCGGGACTAGCGGGATCCTTGTCACAGATACGCAGTATTTT.

This clonotype was recorded many times. This chain uses TRBV3-1 with TRBJ1-1; a weak D match, TRBD1 (5 bases). The CDR3 covers 11 residues. From germline, CDR1 is LGHDT and CDR2 YNNKEL (reference sequence). The V and J ends lost 7 bases and 4 bases respectively, with 7 bases between them. CDR3 loop: CASIGGTEAFF. In DNA, the CDR3 is TGTGCCAGCATTGGGGGCACTGAAGCTTTCTTT.

The chain links TRBV5-1 to TRBJ1-1; TRBD1 might be the D (5 bases). The V and J ends lost 4 bases and 3 bases respectively, with 13 bases between them. The CDR3 length is 14 residues. Germline V gene data show CDR1 as SGHRS and CDR2 as YFSETQ. CDR3 coding DNA: TGCGCCAGCAGCCGGGACCTAGGGGACACTGAAGCTTTCTTT. The encoded protein is CASSRDLGDTEAFF.

A few counts support this clonotype. The chain recombines TRBV7-6 with TRBJ1-3; possibly TRBD1 for D (5 bases). Germline V gene data show CDR1 as SGHVS and CDR2 as FNYEAQ. V lost 7 bases and J 6 bases, leaving 37 bases between the germline ends. The CDR3 consists of 21 residues. As DNA, the CDR3 is TGTGCCAGCACTTTTCCCCCTCTGACAGAATTGAAAATAACAGACGAAAACACCATATATTTT. Protein sequence: CASTFPPLTELKITDENTIYF.

There are a few counts of this clonotype. V is TRBV4-1 and J is TRBJ1-2, with D possibly matching TRBD1 (5 bases). The germline V gene has CDR1 MGHRA and CDR2 YSYEKL. The length of the CDR3 is 15 residues. Trimming stripped 0 bases from V and 2 bases from J, with 10 bases between. This chain's CDR3 is CASSQEGLLNYGYTF. The CDR3 bases are TGCGCCAGCAGCCAAGAGGGACTGCTAAACTATGGCTACACCTTC.

The chain combines TRBV20-1 with TRBJ2-3, with 7 bases aligning to TRBD1. Germline V gives CDR1 DFQATT, CDR2 SNEGSKA (reference sequence). With 8 bases clipped from V and 1 base from J, the junction kept 6 bases outside the gene matches. The CDR3 runs to 13 residues. In nucleotides, the CDR3 is TGCAGTCCAGACAGGGCCGGCACAGATACGCAGTATTTT. This translates into CSPDRAGTDTQYF.

This clonotype has a single count. The V and J genes are TRBV6-1 and TRBJ2-1; 10 nucleotides agree with TRBD2. The CDR3 contains 15 residues. V was clipped by 7 bases and J by 1 base; unmatched bases: 4. Germline V gene data show CDR1 as MNHNS and CDR2 as SASEGT. The CDR3 spells CASIRAGGSYNEQFF. The CDR3 nucleotides are TGTGCCAGCATAAGAGCGGGAGGGTCCTACAATGAGCAGTTCTTC.

This chain links TRBV5-1 with TRBJ2-7; D gene ambiguous. The CDR3 loop spans 13 amino acids. The germline V and J ends were trimmed by 3 bases and 2 bases, with 9 bases remaining between them. Germline CDR1 SGHRS, CDR2 YFSETQ. Here the CDR3 reads CASSSRVPYEQYF. The DNA for the CDR3 is TGCGCCAGCAGCTCCAGAGTCCCCTACGAGCAGTACTTC.

This clonotype was seen repeatedly, ten times or more. The chain combines TRBV7-2 with TRBJ2-1; 10 bases are shared with TRBD2. Germline values: CDR1 SGHTA, CDR2 FQGNSA. The J segment lost 7 bases and the V segment lost 5 bases, leaving 8 bases of the junction unmatched. This CDR3 spans 15 amino acids. The CDR3 DNA is TGTGCCAGCAGCATACTAGCGGGGAGCGCAAATGAGCAGTTCTTC. It codes for CASSILAGSANEQFF.

The V and J genes are TRBV2 and TRBJ1-5, with unresolved D. From germline, CDR1 is SNHLY and CDR2 FYNNEI. V was pared by 6 bases and J by 7 bases, with 13 bases between. The CDR3 sequence is 13 residues long. Written as DNA, the CDR3 is TGTGCCAGCAGCCTCGTTTGGGGACAGCCCCAGCATTTT. Translating it yields CASSLVWGQPQHF.

This clonotype was counted only a few times. The chain joins TRBV12-3 or TRBV12-4 to TRBJ1-2; 9 positions agree with TRBD1. V shed 6 bases, J shed 3 bases, and the junction held 14 bases outside the gene matches. This CDR3 is 17 amino acids long. The CDR3 sequence: CASSPSGPGQGYYGYTF. CDR3 DNA: TGTGCCAGCAGCCCTTCGGGCCCGGGACAGGGCTACTATGGCTACACCTTC.

V is TRBV20-1 and J is TRBJ2-7; unclear D gene. V was clipped by 3 bases and J by 5 bases, with 17 bases between them. The germline CDR1 and CDR2 sequences are DFQATT and SNEGSKA (reference sequence). There are 14 residues in the CDR3. CDR3 residues: CSASGGVERNEQYF. For the CDR3, the DNA is TGCAGTGCTAGCGGTGGGGTGGAGAGGAACGAGCAGTACTTC.

V and J are TRBV7-2 and TRBJ1-5, with D possibly being TRBD1 (6 bases). The V end was cut by 5 bases, the J end by 6 bases, with 17 bases between. CDR1 SGHTA and CDR2 FQGNSA come from the germline V gene. CDR3 length equals 15 residues. CDR3 coding DNA: TGTGCCAGCAGCAGAGGACAGTCGGGAGTTCAGCCCCAGCATTTT. Protein sequence: CASSRGQSGVQPQHF.

This clonotype was seen only a few times. This chain links TRBV19 with TRBJ1-1, with D possibly matching TRBD1 (5 bases). This CDR3 contains 14 residues. The ends were cut back, 5 bases at V and 5 bases at J, with 15 bases in the middle. Germline CDR1 LNHDA, CDR2 SQIVND (reference sequence). CDR3 amino acids: CASSRSEGSTEAFF. As DNA, the CDR3 is TGTGCCAGTAGTCGTTCCGAGGGGTCTACTGAAGCTTTCTTT. Complete variable domain (other parts from reference TRBV19 and TRBJ1-1): DGGITQSPKYLFRKEGQNVTLSCEQNLNHDAMYWYRQDPGQGLRLIYYSQIVNDFQKGDIAEGYSVSREKKESFPLTVTSAQKNPTAFYLCASSRSEGSTEAFFGQGTRLTVV.

V usage is TRBV5-5 and J usage is TRBJ2-2; 9 bases are shared with TRBD1. The CDR3 is 15 amino acids. V lost 1 base to trimming and J lost 4 bases; unmatched junction nucleotides: 2. Germline V gene sequence: CDR1 SGHKS, CDR2 YYEKEE (reference sequence). The CDR3 DNA reads TGTGCCAGCAGCTTGTGGGACAGGGCCACCGGGGAGCTGTTTTTT. This gives the protein CASSLWDRATGELFF.